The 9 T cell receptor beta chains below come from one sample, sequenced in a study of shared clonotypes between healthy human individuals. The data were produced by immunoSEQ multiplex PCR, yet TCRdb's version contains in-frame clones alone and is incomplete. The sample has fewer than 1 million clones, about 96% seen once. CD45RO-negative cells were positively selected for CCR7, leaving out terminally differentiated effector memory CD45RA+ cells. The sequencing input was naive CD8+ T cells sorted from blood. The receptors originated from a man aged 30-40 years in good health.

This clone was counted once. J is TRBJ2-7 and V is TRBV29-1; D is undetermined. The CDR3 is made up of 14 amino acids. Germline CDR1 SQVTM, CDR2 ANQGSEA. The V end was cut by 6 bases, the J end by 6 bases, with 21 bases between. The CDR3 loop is CSVVLVGVRFEQYF. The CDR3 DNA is TGCAGCGTGGTTCTAGTTGGGGTGCGTTTCGAGCAGTACTTC.

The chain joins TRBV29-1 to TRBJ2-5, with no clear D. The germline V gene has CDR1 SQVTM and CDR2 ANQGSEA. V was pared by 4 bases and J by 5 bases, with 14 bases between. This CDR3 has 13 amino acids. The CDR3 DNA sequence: TGCAGCGTTGTCCCTACAATCCGGGAGACCCAGTACTTC. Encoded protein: CSVVPTIRETQYF.

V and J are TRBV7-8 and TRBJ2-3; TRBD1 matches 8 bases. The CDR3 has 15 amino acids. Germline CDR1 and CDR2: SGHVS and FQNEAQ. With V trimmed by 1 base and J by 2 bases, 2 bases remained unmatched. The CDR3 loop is CASSLEDRDTDTQYF. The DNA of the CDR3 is TGTGCCAGCAGCTTAGAGGACAGGGACACAGATACGCAGTATTTT.

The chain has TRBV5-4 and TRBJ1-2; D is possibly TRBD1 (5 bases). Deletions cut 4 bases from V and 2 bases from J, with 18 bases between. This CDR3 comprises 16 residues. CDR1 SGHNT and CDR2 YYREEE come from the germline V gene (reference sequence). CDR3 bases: TGTGCCAGCAGCGGTGTGGGGACCATGATCAACTATGGCTACACCTTC. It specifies CASSGVGTMINYGYTF. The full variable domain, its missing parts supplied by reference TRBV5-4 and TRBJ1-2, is ETGVTQSPTHLIKTRGQQVTLRCSSQSGHNTVSWYQQALGQGPQFIFQYYREEENGRGNFPPRFSGLQFPNYSSELNVNALELDDSALYLCASSGVGTMINYGYTFGSGTRLTVV.

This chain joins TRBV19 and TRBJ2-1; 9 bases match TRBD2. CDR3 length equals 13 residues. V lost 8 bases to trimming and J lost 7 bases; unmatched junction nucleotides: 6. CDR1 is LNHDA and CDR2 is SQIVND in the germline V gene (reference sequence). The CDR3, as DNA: TGTGCCAGTGCCTCTAGCGGGGCGAATGAGCAGTTCTTC. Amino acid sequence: CASASSGANEQFF.

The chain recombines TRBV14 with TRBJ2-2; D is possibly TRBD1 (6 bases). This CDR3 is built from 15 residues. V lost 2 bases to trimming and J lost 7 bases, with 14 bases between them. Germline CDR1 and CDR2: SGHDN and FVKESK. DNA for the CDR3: TGTGCCAGCAGCCAAAGATTGGGGGCTGGCGGGGAGCTGTTTTTT. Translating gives CASSQRLGAGGELFF.

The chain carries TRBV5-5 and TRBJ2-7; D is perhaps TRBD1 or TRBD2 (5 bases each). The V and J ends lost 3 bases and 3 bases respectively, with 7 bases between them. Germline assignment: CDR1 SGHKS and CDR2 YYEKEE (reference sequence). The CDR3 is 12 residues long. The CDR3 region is CASSWGNYEQYF. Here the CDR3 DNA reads TGTGCCAGCAGCTGGGGGAACTACGAGCAGTACTTC. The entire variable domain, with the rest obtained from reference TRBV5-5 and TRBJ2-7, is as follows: DAGVTQSPTHLIKTRGQQVTLRCSPISGHKSVSWYQQVLGQGPQFIFQYYEKEERGRGNFPDRFSARQFPNYSSELNVNALLLGDSALYLCASSWGNYEQYFGPGTRLTVT.

This CDR3 reads CASSPGTYYSYEQYF. The CDR3 DNA reads TGTGCCAGCAGTCCAGGGACATACTACTCCTACGAGCAGTACTTC. The V gene is TRBV27, the J gene TRBJ2-7; D is possibly TRBD1 (6 bases). This CDR3 is 15 amino acids long. V was pared by 5 bases and J by 0 bases, with 14 bases between. Germline V CDR1 and CDR2: MNHEY, SMNVEV (reference sequence).

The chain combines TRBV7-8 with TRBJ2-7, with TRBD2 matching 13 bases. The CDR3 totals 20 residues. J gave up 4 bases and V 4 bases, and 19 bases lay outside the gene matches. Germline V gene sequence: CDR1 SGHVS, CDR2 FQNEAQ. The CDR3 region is CASSSLLATSGRATGYEQYF. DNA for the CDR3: TGTGCCAGCAGCTCCCTATTGGCCACTAGCGGGAGGGCCACTGGGTACGAGCAGTACTTC.